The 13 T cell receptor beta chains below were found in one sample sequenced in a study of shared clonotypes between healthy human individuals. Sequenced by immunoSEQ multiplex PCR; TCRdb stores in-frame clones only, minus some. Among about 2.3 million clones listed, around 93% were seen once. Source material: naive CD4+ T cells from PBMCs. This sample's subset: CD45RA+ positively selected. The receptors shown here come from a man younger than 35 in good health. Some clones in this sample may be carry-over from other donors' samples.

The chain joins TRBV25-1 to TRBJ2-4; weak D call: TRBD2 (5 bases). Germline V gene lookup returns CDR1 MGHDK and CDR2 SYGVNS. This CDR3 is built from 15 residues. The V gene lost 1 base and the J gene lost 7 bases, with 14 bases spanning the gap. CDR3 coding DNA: TGTGCCAGCAGTGAATCGCGACCCGGCGGGAACATTCAGTACTTC. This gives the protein CASSESRPGGNIQYF.

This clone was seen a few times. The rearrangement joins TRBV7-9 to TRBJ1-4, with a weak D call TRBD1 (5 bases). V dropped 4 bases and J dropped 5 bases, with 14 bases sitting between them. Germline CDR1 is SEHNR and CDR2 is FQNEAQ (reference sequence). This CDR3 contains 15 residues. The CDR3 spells CASSSPDSQNEKLFF. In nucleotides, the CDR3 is TGTGCCAGCAGCTCACCCGACAGCCAGAATGAAAAACTGTTTTTT.

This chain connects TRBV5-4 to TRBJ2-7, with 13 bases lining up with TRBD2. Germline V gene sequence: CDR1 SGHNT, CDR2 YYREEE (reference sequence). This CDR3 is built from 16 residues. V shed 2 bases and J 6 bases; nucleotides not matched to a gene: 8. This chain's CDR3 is CASSLPGLAGSREQYF. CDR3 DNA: TGTGCCAGCAGCTTACCGGGACTAGCGGGATCTCGCGAGCAGTACTTC.

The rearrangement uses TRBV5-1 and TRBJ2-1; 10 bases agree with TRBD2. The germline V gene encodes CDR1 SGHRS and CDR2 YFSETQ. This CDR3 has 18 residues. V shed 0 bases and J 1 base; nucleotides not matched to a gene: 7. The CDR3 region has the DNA TGCGCCAGCAGCTTGGGATTGGTAGCGGGAGGTTCCTACAATGAGCAGTTCTTC. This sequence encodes CASSLGLVAGGSYNEQFF.

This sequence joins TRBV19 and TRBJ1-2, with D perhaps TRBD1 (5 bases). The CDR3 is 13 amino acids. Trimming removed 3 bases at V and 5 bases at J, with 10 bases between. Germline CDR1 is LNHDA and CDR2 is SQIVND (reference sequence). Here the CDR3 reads CASSITEGYGYTF. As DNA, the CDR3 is TGTGCCAGTAGTATCACGGAGGGGTATGGCTACACCTTC.

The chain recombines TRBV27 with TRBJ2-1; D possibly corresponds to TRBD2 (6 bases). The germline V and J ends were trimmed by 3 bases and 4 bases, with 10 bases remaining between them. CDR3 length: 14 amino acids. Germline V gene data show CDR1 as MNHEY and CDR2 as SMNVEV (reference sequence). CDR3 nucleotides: TGTGCCAGCAGTTTGATGGGGACTTACAATGAGCAGTTCTTC. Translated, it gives CASSLMGTYNEQFF.

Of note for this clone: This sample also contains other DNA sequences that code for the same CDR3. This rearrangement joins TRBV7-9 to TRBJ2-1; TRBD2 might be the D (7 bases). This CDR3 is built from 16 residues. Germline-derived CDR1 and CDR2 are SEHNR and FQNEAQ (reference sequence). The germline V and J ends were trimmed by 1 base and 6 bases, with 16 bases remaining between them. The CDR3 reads CASSLVGGGPGNEQFF. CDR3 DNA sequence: TGTGCCAGCAGCTTAGTAGGGGGAGGGCCTGGCAATGAGCAGTTCTTC.

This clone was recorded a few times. The CDR3: CASSFPGGNIQYF. The CDR3 DNA is TGTGCCAGCAGTTTCCCAGGGGGAAACATTCAGTACTTC. The V call is TRBV27, the J call TRBJ2-4, with 7 bases aligning to TRBD1. The junction had 2 bases not matched to a gene; V was cut back by 3 bases and J by 6 bases. The V gene's germline CDR1 is MNHEY and CDR2 SMNVEV (reference sequence). This CDR3 is 13 amino acids long.

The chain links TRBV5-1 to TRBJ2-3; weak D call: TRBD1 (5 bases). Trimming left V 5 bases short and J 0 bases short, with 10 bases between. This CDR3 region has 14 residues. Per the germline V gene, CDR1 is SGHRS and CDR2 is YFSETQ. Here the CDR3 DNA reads TGCGCCAGCAGGTTGACAGTTAGCACAGATACGCAGTATTTT. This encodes CASRLTVSTDTQYF. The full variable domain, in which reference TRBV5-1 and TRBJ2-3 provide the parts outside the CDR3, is KAGVTQTPRYLIKTRGQQVTLSCSPISGHRSVSWYQQTPGQGLQFLFEYFSETQRNKGNFPGRFSGRQFSNSRSEMNVSTLELGDSALYLCASRLTVSTDTQYFGPGTRLTVL.

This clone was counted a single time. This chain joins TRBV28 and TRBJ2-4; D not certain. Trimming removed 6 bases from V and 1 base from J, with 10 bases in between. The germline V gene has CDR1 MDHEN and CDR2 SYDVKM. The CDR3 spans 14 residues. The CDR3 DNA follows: TGTGCCAGCAGCTCCGCCAGGGCCAAAAACATTCAGTACTTC. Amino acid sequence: CASSSARAKNIQYF.

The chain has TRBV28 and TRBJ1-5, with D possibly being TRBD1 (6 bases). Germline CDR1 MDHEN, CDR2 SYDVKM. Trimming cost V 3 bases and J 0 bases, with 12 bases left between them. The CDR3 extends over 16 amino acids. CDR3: CASSFFPDSSNQPQHF. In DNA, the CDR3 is TGTGCCAGCAGTTTCTTTCCGGACAGTAGCAATCAGCCCCAGCATTTT.

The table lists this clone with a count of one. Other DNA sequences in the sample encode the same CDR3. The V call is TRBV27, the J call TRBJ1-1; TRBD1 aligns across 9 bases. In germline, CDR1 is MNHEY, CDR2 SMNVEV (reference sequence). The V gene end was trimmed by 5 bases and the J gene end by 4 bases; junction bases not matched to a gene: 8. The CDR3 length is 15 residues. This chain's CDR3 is CASSPLDRGGTEAFF. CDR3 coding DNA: TGTGCCAGCAGTCCCCTTGACAGGGGGGGCACTGAAGCTTTCTTT.

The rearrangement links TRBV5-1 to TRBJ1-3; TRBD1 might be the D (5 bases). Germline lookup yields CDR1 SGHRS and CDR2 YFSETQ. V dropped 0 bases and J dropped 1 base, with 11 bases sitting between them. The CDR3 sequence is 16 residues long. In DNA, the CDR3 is TGCGCCAGCAGCTTGGCGGGGGGGATGTCTGGAAACACCATATATTTT. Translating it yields CASSLAGGMSGNTIYF. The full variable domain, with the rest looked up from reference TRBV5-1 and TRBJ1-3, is KAGVTQTPRYLIKTRGQQVTLSCSPISGHRSVSWYQQTPGQGLQFLFEYFSETQRNKGNFPGRFSGRQFSNSRSEMNVSTLELGDSALYLCASSLAGGMSGNTIYFGEGSWLTVV.